The rows below give T cell receptor beta chains drawn from one sample of a study of identical twins. TCRdb passed the 5' RACE reads through MiXCR, listing each CDR3 protein once. The table shows fewer than 900,000 distinct CDR3 sequences, with 21% occurring only once. These data were also filed under a second study, of T cells expressing NK-cell markers.

The sample was PBMCs. The receptor set was obtained from a woman aged 18-29 years in good health. Each CDR3 is given without its conserved first and last residue.

V: TRBV6-5
CDR3: ASSLQYPGTESENLF

V: TRBV7-3
CDR3: ASSSRQGSRAF

V: TRBV6-5
CDR3: ASSYSGHNTEAF

V: TRBV5-6
CDR3: ASSVPGQGPEQY

V: TRBV29-1
CDR3: SVEVSRVGRDEQY

V: TRBV6-6
CDR3: ASSSDGGNEQF

V: TRBV6-5
CDR3: ASILSDGYAVYEQY

V: TRBV11-2
CDR3: ASSLPPGAGVSDTQY

V: TRBV12-3/TRBV12-4
CDR3: ASSFKAGSTGELF

V: TRBV5-1
CDR3: ASSWATGDTPSGANVLT

V: TRBV20-1
CDR3: SASPGPDTQY

V: TRBV9
CDR3: ASSPGGGSPTDTQY

V: TRBV12-3/TRBV12-4
CDR3: ASSPRGGELF

V: TRBV5-1
CDR3: ASSLDTGGNQPQH

V: TRBV28
CDR3: ASRIGNRVTQY